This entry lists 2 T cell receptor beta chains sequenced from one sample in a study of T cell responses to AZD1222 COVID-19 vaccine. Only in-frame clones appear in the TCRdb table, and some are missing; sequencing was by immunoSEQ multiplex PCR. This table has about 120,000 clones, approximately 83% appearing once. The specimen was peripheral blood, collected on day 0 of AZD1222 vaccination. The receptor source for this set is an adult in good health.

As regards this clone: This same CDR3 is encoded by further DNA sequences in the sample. CDR3 nucleotide sequence: TGTGCCAGCAGTCTGTACAGGGATGGCTACACCTTC. Translated, it gives CASSLYRDGYTF. The gene calls are TRBV28 and TRBJ1-2; possibly TRBD1 for D (6 bases). Trimming stripped 5 bases from V and 6 bases from J, with 10 bases between. CDR1 is MDHEN and CDR2 is SYDVKM in the germline V gene. The CDR3 runs to 12 residues.

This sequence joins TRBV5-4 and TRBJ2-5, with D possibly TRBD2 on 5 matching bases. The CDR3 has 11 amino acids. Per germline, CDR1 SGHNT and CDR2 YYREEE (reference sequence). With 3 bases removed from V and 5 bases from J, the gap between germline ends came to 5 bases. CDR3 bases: TGTGCCAGCAGCTCGGGGGAGACCCAGTACTTC. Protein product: CASSSGETQYF.